This TCR beta chain was profiled in a study of cytomegalovirus exposure and HLA in healthy donors. Germline values: CDR1 GTSNPN, CDR2 SVGIG (reference sequence). The V end lost 0 bases, the J end lost 8 bases, and 17 bases lay between the germline ends. The CDR3 has 15 amino acids. On this clone: Its target is not known.

The repertoire was sequenced with immunoSEQ multiplex PCR; TCRdb's copy has only in-frame clones and lacks some. The repertoire holds 120,000 or so clones, with approximately 89% as singletons. General study results and limits: TCR clusters originating in the first cohort tended to co-occur in the approximately 120 validation repertoires, according to a later analysis. In vitro data verified a few CMV-associated chains as specific for CMV antigens. Most observed TCR sequences were rare, whereas some public TCRs were detected in many donors. The study designated about 160 TCR beta chains cytomegalovirus-associated.

The sequencing input was PBMCs. V gene TRBV30 combines with J gene TRBJ1-5; D uncertain. This sequence was found in a woman in her late teens or twenties in good health and CMV-seronegative. The CDR3 sequence: CAWSVSRFNIKPQHF. The CDR3 region has the DNA TGTGCCTGGAGTGTATCCAGATTTAATATCAAGCCCCAGCATTTT.